The 8 T cell receptor beta chains listed next were all sequenced from one sample in a study of blood T cell repertoires in COVID-19 (dated by TCRdb to 2020 to 2022). The library was produced with the immunoSEQ multiplex PCR assay. TCRdb re-hosts the immuneACCESS table, in-frame sequences only. Its copies lack some clones; in the studies checked, an unresolved V gene accounts for under half of them, and the cause for the rest is not known. Counted in this sample were fewer than 60,000 clones; about 80% of them appeared once. The ten largest clones represent 8.8% of the sample. Sequencing used peripheral blood. The source of these receptors is a man aged 55-75 years with acute or convalescent COVID-19.

This sequence joins TRBV2 and TRBJ1-2; weak D call: TRBD1 (5 bases). V was trimmed by 8 bases and J by 3 bases, leaving 10 bases between them. CDR1 and CDR2 from the germline V gene are SNHLY and FYNNEI. CDR3 length: 12 residues. CDR3 coding DNA: TGTGCCAGCCGGGGGGGGGACTATGGCTACACCTTC. Residues: CASRGGDYGYTF.

The chain links TRBV5-4 to TRBJ2-7; 7 bases fit TRBD1. After removal of 4 bases from V and 3 bases from J, the junction contained 7 bases not matched to a gene. The CDR3 is 14 amino acids. In germline, CDR1 is SGHNT, CDR2 YYREEE (reference sequence). DNA for the CDR3: TGTGCCAGCAGCCCTATGACAGGGAGCTACGAGCAGTACTTC. This sequence encodes CASSPMTGSYEQYF.

The chain joins TRBV29-1 to TRBJ1-2; 7 nucleotides line up with TRBD1. After removal of 4 bases from V and 5 bases from J, the junction contained 10 bases not matched to a gene. Germline lookup yields CDR1 SQVTM and CDR2 ANQGSEA. CDR3 length equals 14 residues. The CDR3 loop reads CSVGSPTGMYGYTF. The CDR3 region has the DNA TGCAGCGTTGGGTCCCCGACAGGGATGTATGGCTACACCTTC.

The chain combines TRBV11-3 with TRBJ1-3, with TRBD1 matching 12 bases. V lost 5 bases to trimming and J lost 9 bases; unmatched junction nucleotides: 8. This CDR3 is built from 15 residues. Germline V gene sequence: CDR1 SGHNT, CDR2 YENEEA. This CDR3 is CASSPGTGGSSTIYF. In DNA form, the CDR3 reads TGTGCCAGCAGCCCAGGGACAGGGGGCTCCAGCACCATATATTTT.

The chain carries TRBV7-3 and TRBJ1-1, with 7 bases lining up with TRBD1. V trimming: 5 bases; J trimming: 0 bases; junction bases outside the gene matches: 15. CDR3 length: 18 residues. Per the germline V gene, CDR1 is SGHTA and CDR2 is FQGTGA. CDR3 sequence (DNA): TGTGCCAGCAGCCCGTGGACAGGTCCCAAGTCGATGAACACTGAAGCTTTCTTT. Translation: CASSPWTGPKSMNTEAFF.

This rearrangement joins TRBV7-9 to TRBJ1-5; 9 positions agree with TRBD1. The junction had 9 bases not matched to a gene; V was cut back by 1 base and J by 5 bases. The CDR3 consists of 17 residues. Per germline, CDR1 SEHNR and CDR2 FQNEAQ (reference sequence). The CDR3 is CASSLGLGQGRDQPQHF. CDR3 nucleotide sequence: TGTGCCAGCAGCTTAGGCTTGGGACAGGGACGAGATCAGCCCCAGCATTTT.

The genes are TRBV6-5 and TRBJ1-3, with TRBD1 matching over 7 bases. J lost 3 bases, V lost 0 bases, and 5 bases had no gene match. Germline V gene lookup returns CDR1 MNHEY and CDR2 SVGAGI. The CDR3 sequence is 16 residues long. CDR3 coding DNA: TGTGCCAGCAGTTACTCAACAGGGGAATATGGAAACACCATATATTTT. This encodes CASSYSTGEYGNTIYF.

The chain recombines TRBV7-9 with TRBJ2-1; D gene uncertain. In germline, CDR1 is SEHNR, CDR2 FQNEAQ (reference sequence). The CDR3 has 13 amino acids. The ends were cut back, 2 bases at V and 4 bases at J, with 6 bases in the middle. CDR3 sequence: CASSLSSYNEQFF. The CDR3 DNA sequence: TGTGCCAGCAGCTTATCCTCTTACAATGAGCAGTTCTTC.